These T cell receptor beta chains were read from a single sample in a study of post-analysis software for immune sequencing data. Using its own MiXCR run on the PCR reads, TCRdb lists one record per CDR3 protein. The sample has over 700,000 distinct CDR3 sequences; around 27% are singletons. The sample comprised blood. These receptors originate from a girl under 18 with multiple sclerosis. Each CDR3 is given with its conserved first and last residue. D genes are given only for firm matches. The listing skips clone size in some rows; elsewhere it reads once, few, many or a size class.

d_call,v_call,clone_size,j_call,cdr3_aa,cdr3_nt
-,TRBV24-1,-,TRBJ1-1,CATSDLYEAFF,TGTGCCACCAGTGATTTGTATGAAGCTTTCTTT
TRBD2,TRBV4-2,-,TRBJ2-1,CASSPRWSGGVDYNEQFF,TGTGCCAGCAGCCCGAGGTGGAGCGGGGGGGTCGACTACAATGAGCAGTTCTTC
-,TRBV24-1,-,TRBJ2-6,CATSDKDGASGANVLTF,TGTGCCACCAGTGATAAGGACGGGGCCTCTGGGGCCAACGTCCTGACTTTC
-,TRBV20-1,-,TRBJ2-7,CSARAQAYKGEQYF,TGCAGTGCTAGAGCTCAGGCCTATAAGGGCGAGCAGTACTTC
TRBD1,TRBV2,-,TRBJ1-5,CASSPGTGNSNQPQHF,TGTGCCAGCAGCCCGGGGACAGGGAATAGCAATCAGCCCCAGCATTTT
-,TRBV5-8,-,TRBJ2-7,CASPSETQETLYF,TGTGCCAGCCCGTCCGAGACCCAAGAGACCCTGTACTTC
-,TRBV6-6,few,TRBJ2-7,CASSTPVAGRSYEQYF,TGTGCCAGCAGCACCCCGGTGGCAGGGAGGTCCTACGAGCAGTACTTC
-,TRBV9,once,TRBJ2-3,CASSGLLGDHTDTQYF,TGTGCCAGCAGCGGACTACTAGGCGATCACACAGATACGCAGTATTTT
TRBD1,TRBV20-1,-,TRBJ1-5,CSAAPVTGGYSNQPQHF,TGCAGTGCTGCACCGGTCACAGGGGGCTATAGCAATCAGCCCCAGCATTTT
-,TRBV4-1,few,TRBJ1-2,CASSQVGRGNYGGYTF,TGCGCCAGCAGCCAAGTTGGGAGGGGGAACTACGGTGGCTACACCTTC
-,TRBV7-2,few,TRBJ2-5,CASGSGGLQETQYF,TGTGCCAGCGGGTCCGGGGGGCTCCAAGAGACCCAGTACTTC
-,TRBV20-1,few,TRBJ2-5,CSARDHKAGLQETQYF,TGCAGTGCTAGAGATCACAAGGCGGGCCTACAAGAGACCCAGTACTTC
TRBD2,TRBV12-3/TRBV12-4,-,TRBJ2-1,CASSSRGGQYNEQFF,TGTGCCAGCAGTTCCCGGGGGGGCCAATACAATGAGCAGTTCTTC
-,TRBV5-1,few,TRBJ1-2,CASSFGWASYGYTF,TGCGCCAGCAGCTTTGGTTGGGCTTCTTATGGCTACACCTTC
-,TRBV6-1,few,TRBJ2-3,CATMTGTQLAYSTDTQYF,TGTGCCACAATGACCGGGACGCAACTAGCTTATAGCACAGATACGCAGTATTTT
-,TRBV20-1,-,TRBJ2-3,CSAVIDPSADTQYF,TGCAGTGCTGTCATCGACCCGTCGGCAGATACGCAGTATTTT
TRBD1,TRBV11-2,-,TRBJ1-1,CASSLDHRGLDEAFF,TGTGCCAGCAGCTTAGATCACAGGGGGCTGGATGAAGCTTTCTTT
-,TRBV4-1,-,TRBJ1-5,CASSQIRAGATYQPQHF,TGCGCCAGCAGCCAAATCCGTGCAGGCGCCACTTATCAGCCCCAGCATTTT
TRBD2,TRBV7-2,-,TRBJ2-3,CASSSTSGRDTTDTQYF,TGTGCCAGCAGCTCGACCAGCGGGAGGGACACCACAGATACGCAGTATTTT
-,TRBV3-1,-,TRBJ1-5,CASSQQGHRQPQHF,TGTGCCAGCAGCCAACAGGGTCATCGGCAGCCCCAGCATTTT
TRBD2,TRBV20-1,-,TRBJ2-2,CSAKSAGAPNTGELFF,TGCAGTGCTAAATCAGCGGGGGCCCCTAACACCGGGGAGCTGTTTTTT
TRBD1,TRBV5-1,-,TRBJ2-1,CASSFSEGTGPNEQFF,TGCGCCAGCAGCTTCTCGGAGGGGACAGGGCCAAATGAGCAGTTCTTC
-,TRBV6-1,-,TRBJ2-7,CASSEDSGQLYEQYF,TGTGCCAGCAGTGAAGATTCAGGACAGCTCTACGAGCAGTACTTC
TRBD2,TRBV9,-,TRBJ2-3,CASSAFGGDETDTQYF,TGTGCCAGCAGCGCATTCGGGGGGGACGAGACAGATACGCAGTATTTT
-,TRBV20-1,few,TRBJ2-7,CSARDGKTGMSYEQYF,TGCAGTGCTAGAGATGGTAAAACAGGGATGTCCTACGAGCAGTACTTC
TRBD1,TRBV24-1,-,TRBJ1-5,CATSDPKPGGTDTQHF,TGTGCCACCAGTGATCCCAAGCCAGGGGGCACAGATACGCAGCATTTT
TRBD1,TRBV28,-,TRBJ2-3,CASRAPGTGNPDTQYF,TGTGCCAGCAGGGCGCCGGGGACAGGGAATCCAGATACGCAGTATTTT
-,TRBV7-8,-,TRBJ2-5,CASNSDVSGGWQYF,TGTGCCAGCAACTCGGACGTGTCCGGTGGATGGCAGTACTTC
-,TRBV20-1,-,TRBJ2-7,CSAGTNEQYF,TGCAGTGCTGGGACGAACGAGCAGTACTTC
-,TRBV28,few,TRBJ2-7,CASSFSGRYEQYF,TGTGCCAGCAGTTTTTCGGGCCGGTACGAGCAGTACTTC
TRBD1,TRBV4-3,once,TRBJ2-1,CASSRELGQGANEQFF,TGCGCCAGCAGCCGAGAGCTGGGACAGGGGGCCAATGAGCAGTTCTTC
-,TRBV13,few,TRBJ1-3,CASSPPGTTNTIYF,TGTGCCAGCAGCCCCCCCGGGACAACAAACACCATATATTTT
-,TRBV7-2,few,TRBJ2-3,CASSSNGGGVTDTQYF,TGTGCCAGCAGCTCGAATGGGGGAGGTGTAACAGATACGCAGTATTTT
-,TRBV30,-,TRBJ2-7,CAWSRGVPSYEQYF,TGTGCCTGGAGCCGAGGAGTCCCGTCCTACGAGCAGTACTTC
TRBD2,TRBV7-9,few,TRBJ2-1,CASSSSGRAVNEQFF,TGTGCCAGTTCATCAAGCGGGAGGGCCGTCAATGAGCAGTTCTTC